The sequence of this T cell receptor (beta chain) was determined in a study of cytomegalovirus exposure and HLA in healthy donors. The PCR contained 60 Vbeta and 13 Jbeta primers. TCRdb's table, derived via immunoSEQ multiplex PCR, lists solely in-frame clones and lacks some. Here the sample spans 150,000 to 200,000 clones, roughly 85% being singletons. CDR1 and CDR2 from the germline V gene are LNHDA and SQIVND (reference sequence). The CDR3 consists of 13 residues. Trimming took 5 bases from V and 4 from J, leaving 11 bases between them. Only a few counts were recorded for this clone. The TCR comes from a middle-aged man in good health and CMV-seropositive. V gene TRBV19 combines with J gene TRBJ2-5; possibly TRBD1 for D (5 bases). Sequences were obtained from PBMCs. The CDR3 sequence: CASSVPGSETQYF. For the CDR3, the DNA is TGTGCCAGTAGTGTCCCAGGGTCAGAGACCCAGTACTTC.